This T cell receptor (beta chain) was obtained from a study of cytomegalovirus exposure and HLA in healthy donors. Whole-study findings and limits: TCR beta V- and J-gene trimming, according to a later analysis, was linked to a missense DCLRE1C variant.

As for the donors, each was a healthy bone marrow donor. Though probably carrying unrecorded immune exposures, donors were nominally healthy at sampling. Worth noting for this clone: Its matching antigen is unknown.

The study ran its PCR with 60 Vbeta and 13 Jbeta primers. Only in-frame clones appear in the TCRdb table, and some are missing; sequencing was by immunoSEQ multiplex PCR. The sample includes some 150,000 clones, 70% to 80% of them seen just once. CDR1 and CDR2 (germline): SGDLS, YYNGEE. The CDR3 has 16 residues. The ends were cut back, 5 bases at V and 6 bases at J, with 21 bases in the middle. The chain joins TRBV9 to TRBJ2-1; maybe TRBD2 (6 bases). The sequenced sample was PBMCs. The TCR comes from a man aged 30-40 years in good health and CMV-seropositive. The CDR3 DNA follows: TGTGCCAGCAGTAGTGGCGCGGGGCTAAGTGGCAATGAGCAGTTCTTC. Encoded protein: CASSSGAGLSGNEQFF. The whole variable domain, filled in from reference TRBV9 and TRBJ2-1, reads DSGVTQTPKHLITATGQRVTLRCSPRSGDLSVYWYQQSLDQGLQFLIQYYNGEERAKGNILERFSAQQFPDLHSELNLSSLELGDSALYFCASSSGAGLSGNEQFFGPGTRLTVL.